The 13 T cell receptor beta chains reported below all come from one sample, sequenced in a study of cytomegalovirus exposure and HLA in healthy donors. Sequencing used immunoSEQ multiplex PCR; TCRdb keeps in-frame clones, though not all of them. The sample includes about 67,000 clones, 94% of them seen just once. The source material was PBMCs. Receptors were obtained from a woman aged 18 to 35 in good health and CMV-seronegative.

V usage is TRBV28 and J usage is TRBJ1-6; D perhaps matches TRBD1 (6 bases). This CDR3 has 14 amino acids. V lost 7 bases and J 10 bases, leaving 17 bases between the germline ends. The germline V gene encodes CDR1 MDHEN and CDR2 SYDVKM. CDR3 sequence: CASNSWGGHSPLHF. The CDR3 nucleotides read TGTGCCAGCAACTCCTGGGGGGGCCACTCACCCCTCCACTTT.

V usage is TRBV7-3 and J usage is TRBJ2-1; tentative D call: TRBD2 (6 bases). The CDR3 totals 13 residues. Looked up from germline, CDR1 is SGHTA and CDR2 is FQGTGA. V was clipped by 5 bases and J by 7 bases, with 12 bases between them. The CDR3 coding sequence is TGTGCCAGCAGCCGCGGGGAGTTAAATGAGCAGTTCTTC. Amino acids: CASSRGELNEQFF.

This clone occurred once. The V call is TRBV7-6, the J call TRBJ2-1; the match to TRBD2 covers 14 bases. Germline V CDR1 and CDR2: SGHVS, FNYEAQ. This CDR3 contains 19 residues. J lost 1 base, V lost 3 bases, and 8 bases had no gene match. The CDR3 DNA reads TGTGCCAGCAGCTTGACTAGCGGGGGGGCTGGGTTTTCCTACAATGAGCAGTTCTTC. This gives the protein CASSLTSGGAGFSYNEQFF. Drawing the rest from reference TRBV7-6 and TRBJ2-1, the complete variable domain is GAGVSQSPRYKVTKRGQDVALRCDPISGHVSLYWYRQALGQGPEFLTYFNYEAQQDKSGLPNDRFSAERPEGSISTLTIQRTEQRDSAMYRCASSLTSGGAGFSYNEQFFGPGTRLTVL.

J is TRBJ2-7 and V is TRBV7-3; a possible D gene is TRBD1 (6 bases). V was shortened by 7 bases and J by 5 bases, with 15 bases between the two germline ends. Germline lookup yields CDR1 SGHTA and CDR2 FQGTGA. CDR3 length equals 13 residues. CDR3 sequence: CASKAVQGNEQYF. CDR3 in DNA: TGTGCCAGCAAAGCGGTACAGGGTAACGAGCAGTACTTC. The whole variable domain, filled in from reference TRBV7-3 and TRBJ2-7, reads GAGVSQTPSNKVTEKGKYVELRCDPISGHTALYWYRQSLGQGPEFLIYFQGTGAADDSGLPNDRFFAVRPEGSVSTLKIQRTERGDSAVYLCASKAVQGNEQYFGPGTRLTVT.

The chain employs TRBV18 and TRBJ1-4; TRBD1 matches 7 bases. Germline V gene data show CDR1 as KGHSH and CDR2 as LQKENI. J was trimmed by 6 bases and V by 5 bases; bases with no gene match: 12. The CDR3 length is 16 residues. Here the CDR3 reads CASSAGRAGQDEKLFF. CDR3 DNA sequence: TGTGCCAGCTCAGCCGGTCGAGCAGGACAGGATGAAAAACTGTTTTTT.

The V gene is TRBV5-1, the J gene TRBJ2-3; D is uncertain. The CDR3 runs to 12 residues. The V and J ends lost 4 bases and 2 bases respectively, with 5 bases between them. The V gene's germline CDR1 is SGHRS and CDR2 YFSETQ. In nucleotides, the CDR3 is TGCGCCAGCAGCCCTCCCACAGATACGCAGTATTTT. This translates into CASSPPTDTQYF.

The J gene is TRBJ2-2, the V gene TRBV5-5; D uncertain. Trimming removed 4 bases from V and 1 base from J, with 14 bases in between. The CDR3 spans 16 residues. The germline V gene has CDR1 SGHKS and CDR2 YYEKEE (reference sequence). The CDR3 protein is CASSRTAHQNTGELFF. The CDR3 nucleotides are TGTGCCAGCAGCCGAACAGCTCATCAGAACACCGGGGAGCTGTTTTTT. Combining the CDR3 with reference TRBV5-5 and TRBJ2-2 gives the whole variable domain DAGVTQSPTHLIKTRGQQVTLRCSPISGHKSVSWYQQVLGQGPQFIFQYYEKEERGRGNFPDRFSARQFPNYSSELNVNALLLGDSALYLCASSRTAHQNTGELFFGEGSRLTVL.

The rearrangement uses TRBV6-5 and TRBJ1-1; no clear D gene. Germline CDR1 and CDR2: MNHEY and SVGAGI. This CDR3 spans 15 amino acids. Trimming left V 6 bases short and J 0 bases short, with 14 bases between. CDR3 nucleotide sequence: TGTGCCAGCAGACCTTCAGGCGCCATGAACACTGAAGCTTTCTTT. This gives the protein CASRPSGAMNTEAFF.

The rearrangement links TRBV6-5 to TRBJ1-5; D is uncertain. Trimming stripped 4 bases from V and 0 bases from J, with 7 bases between. The CDR3 consists of 14 residues. Germline V lookup: CDR1 MNHEY, CDR2 SVGAGI. The CDR3 DNA is TGTGCCAGCAGTTTACAGATTAGCAATCAGCCCCAGCATTTT. This codes for CASSLQISNQPQHF.

The rearrangement joins TRBV6-1 to TRBJ1-6; D not certain. V lost 10 bases to trimming and J lost 10 bases, with 14 bases between them. In germline, CDR1 is MNHNS, CDR2 SASEGT. The CDR3 length is 12 residues. The CDR3 loop is CAIAADRSPLHF. CDR3 nucleotide sequence: TGTGCCATCGCGGCCGATCGATCACCCCTCCACTTT.

The genes are TRBV7-2 and TRBJ1-4, with TRBD1 as a possible D gene (5 bases). The germline V gene has CDR1 SGHTA and CDR2 FQGNSA. The CDR3 runs 15 residues. Trimming took off 0 bases at V and 3 bases at J, with 8 bases between the two ends. The CDR3 spells CASSLAGGANEKLFF. Written as DNA, the CDR3 is TGTGCCAGCAGCTTAGCGGGGGGAGCTAATGAAAAACTGTTTTTT.

The chain recombines TRBV28 with TRBJ1-3; tentatively, D is TRBD1 (6 bases). V gave up 6 bases and J gave up 0 bases, with 15 bases separating them. Germline V gene sequence: CDR1 MDHEN, CDR2 SYDVKM. This CDR3 is built from 16 residues. CDR3 residues: CASRERGGVSGNTIYF. The CDR3 coding sequence is TGTGCCAGCAGGGAACGGGGGGGCGTCTCTGGAAACACCATATATTTT.

The V gene is TRBV5-1, the J gene TRBJ2-1, with a weak D call TRBD2 (5 bases). The length of the CDR3 is 16 residues. CDR1 is SGHRS, CDR2 YFSETQ, per germline. Trimming took 4 bases from V and 5 from J, leaving 19 bases between them. As DNA, the CDR3 is TGCGCCAGCAGCCTGGGGTATGTGCGGGCCGACAATGAGCAGTTCTTC. This translates into CASSLGYVRADNEQFF.